This T cell receptor (beta chain) was obtained from a study of radiation and T cells in renal cell carcinoma. Comment on this clone: As yet, its antigen is unknown.

Study-wide findings and caveats: From baseline, blood top tumor clonotypes peaked at 2 weeks post-radiation. No pretreatment tumor biopsies were available for baseline clonotypes.

Time point meaning: blood 4 weeks post-SBRT, at nephrectomy. As to treatment: 15 Gy SBRT to primary tumor, nephrectomy 4 weeks later. Nephrectomy followed 15 Gy stereotactic body radiation by 4 weeks. Blood was sampled at baseline, 2 weeks and 4 weeks after SBRT. TCRdb's copy holds only in-frame clones and misses some; the assay was immunoSEQ multiplex PCR. Here the sample spans more than 60,000 clones, approximately 82% being singletons. Germline loops: CDR1 WSHSY, CDR2 SAAADI. CDR3 length equals 16 residues. V lost 0 bases to trimming and J lost 4 bases; unmatched junction nucleotides: 5. The V call is TRBV10-2, the J call TRBJ2-3; 9 bases line up with TRBD2. This sequence originates from a woman aged 55-70 years with renal cell carcinoma. The material sequenced was blood, taken from a patient whose treatment included radiotherapy and nephrectomy. CDR3 region: CASSESMGLAADTQYF. The CDR3 region has the DNA TGCGCCAGCAGTGAGTCAATGGGACTAGCCGCAGATACGCAGTATTTT.